These 14 T cell receptor beta chains were all obtained from the same sample, sequenced in a study of CD8+CD57+ T cells in acquired aplastic anemia. The TCR beta profiling, which covered VDJ combination and CDR3 sequence, was carried out using genomic DNA as the template. TCRdb processed the reads anew with MiXCR; each CDR3 protein has one entry. This table has 150,000 to 200,000 distinct CDR3 sequences, about half appearing once. Before being chosen for sequencing, patients had shown CD8+CD57+ cell expansion by flow cytometry. Material for sequencing was sorted CD4+, CD8+, or CD8+CD57+ T cells (not recorded which) from PBMCs. These receptors all stem from a human donor with aplastic anemia.

The chain recombines TRBV7-3 with TRBJ2-7; 10 bases are shared with TRBD2. Germline trimming cut 4 bases from V and 0 bases from J; bases unmatched to any gene: 3. Germline V gene lookup returns CDR1 SGHTA and CDR2 FQGTGA. The CDR3 totals 15 residues. Here the CDR3 DNA reads TGTGCCAGCAGCTCATTAGCGGGGGGCTCCTACGAGCAGTACTTC. Protein sequence: CASSSLAGGSYEQYF.

As concerns this clonotype: This may be a read error: a much more frequent sequence differs by one nucleotide. Without the conserved terminal phenylalanine or tryptophan, this CDR3 likely stems from a read error. The chain employs TRBV6-2 or TRBV6-3 and TRBJ2-1; 9 nucleotides line up with TRBD1. Germline loops: CDR1 MNHEY, CDR2 SVGEGT. V dropped 7 bases and J dropped 8; count of bases not matched to a gene: 9. CDR3 length: 14 residues. The CDR3 reads CASTPRDRVDEQFS. The CDR3 DNA reads TGTGCCAGCACACCCCGGGACAGGGTCGATGAGCAGTTCTCC.

This clonotype has at least ten counts. The chain recombines TRBV4-3 with TRBJ2-6; no clear D gene. The CDR3 sequence is 14 residues long. Germline V lookup: CDR1 LGHNA, CDR2 YSLEER. Trimming left V 0 bases short and J 4 bases short, with 4 bases between. In nucleotides, the CDR3 is TGCGCCAGCAGCCAAGATAACGGGGCCAACGTCCTGACTTTC. Translated: CASSQDNGANVLTF.

The J gene is TRBJ1-1, the V gene TRBV5-1, with a weak D call TRBD1 (5 bases). V was shortened by 3 bases and J by 1 base, with 10 bases between the two germline ends. Germline values: CDR1 SGHRS, CDR2 YFSETQ. This CDR3 spans 14 amino acids. The CDR3 nucleotides are TGCGCCAGCAGCTCACAGGTAGGGAACACTGAAGCTTTCTTT. Protein sequence: CASSSQVGNTEAFF.

In this sample, this clonotype turned up a few times. This sequence joins TRBV11-2 and TRBJ2-1; the match to TRBD2 covers 10 bases. The V and J ends lost 4 bases and 10 bases, in that order; junction bases with no gene match: 10. The germline V gene encodes CDR1 SGHAT and CDR2 FQNNGV. The CDR3 contains 15 residues. DNA for the CDR3: TGTGCCAGCAGCTCCGGACTAGCGGAATCCAAAGAGCAGTTCTTC. It codes for CASSSGLAESKEQFF.

As for this clonotype: One end of the junction varies from germline; a read error may be responsible. V gene TRBV24-1 combines with J gene TRBJ2-1; 12 nucleotides agree with TRBD2. Per the germline V gene, CDR1 is KGHDR and CDR2 is SFDVKD. This CDR3 comprises 17 residues. CDR3 region: CATSDRRLAGGYNEQFF. As DNA, the CDR3 is TGCGCCACCAGTGACCGACGCCTAGCGGGGGGGTACAATGAGCAGTTCTTC.

This clonotype has at least ten counts. The chain links TRBV7-6 to TRBJ1-1; D might be TRBD1 (5 bases). Trimming shortened V by 0 bases and J by 4 bases, and 12 bases separated the two germline ends. The CDR3 is 15 residues long. Germline values: CDR1 SGHVS, CDR2 FNYEAQ. This CDR3 reads CASSLARGKTTEAFF. CDR3 in DNA: TGTGCCAGCAGCTTAGCGCGGGGCAAGACCACTGAAGCTTTCTTT.

The sample holds many counts of this clonotype. The V gene is TRBV4-1, the J gene TRBJ1-1, with 7 bases identical to TRBD1. This CDR3 is built from 17 residues. With 1 base clipped from V and 1 base from J, the junction kept 9 bases outside the gene matches. The germline gives CDR1 MGHRA, CDR2 YSYEKL. CDR3 sequence: CASSQGQGRQQNTEAFF. The CDR3 bases are TGCGCCAGCAGCCAAGGACAGGGTCGTCAACAGAACACTGAAGCTTTCTTT.

The chain carries TRBV19 and TRBJ1-1; 7 nucleotides agree with TRBD1. The V gene's germline CDR1 is LNHDA and CDR2 SQIVND (reference sequence). This CDR3 is 13 amino acids long. The V segment lost 6 bases and the J segment 7 bases; nucleotides outside the gene matches: 8. The CDR3, as DNA: TGTGCCAGTAGCAGGAACCGGGACAGTGAAGCTTTCTTT. Its protein product is CASSRNRDSEAFF.

V usage is TRBV7-3 and J usage is TRBJ2-3; possibly TRBD2 for D (7 bases). CDR1 and CDR2 from the germline V gene are SGHTA and FQGTGA. The CDR3 totals 16 residues. Trimming cost V 2 bases and J 10 bases, with 22 bases left between them. For the CDR3, the DNA is TGTGCCAGCAGCTTACCGGGGGGCCGGATGGGAGGTGCGCAGTATTTT. It is translated as CASSLPGGRMGGAQYF.

The chain is built from TRBV7-3 and TRBJ1-1, with 7 bases that match TRBD1. CDR1 and CDR2 from the germline V gene are SGHTA and FQGTGA. This CDR3 has 16 amino acids. J lost 10 bases, V lost 3 bases, and 17 bases had no gene match. This CDR3 is CASSLEPGTATSGAFF. CDR3 sequence (DNA): TGTGCCAGCAGCTTGGAACCCGGGACAGCCACCAGCGGAGCTTTCTTT.

The chain uses TRBV2 and TRBJ1-3; 7 nucleotides match TRBD1. CDR3 length equals 17 residues. Germline V gene sequence: CDR1 SNHLY, CDR2 FYNNEI. V lost 4 bases and J lost 1; bases outside the gene matches: 10. The CDR3 region is CASSAPLGGQSGNTIYF. The DNA for the CDR3 is TGTGCCAGCAGTGCACCCTTGGGGGGACAGTCTGGAAACACCATATATTTT.

The table lists this clonotype with a few counts. The V and J genes are TRBV24-1 and TRBJ2-1, with D possibly called TRBD1 or TRBD2 (5 bases each). Trimming cost V 5 bases and J 11 bases, with 18 bases left between them. The germline V gene encodes CDR1 KGHDR and CDR2 SFDVKD. There are 14 residues in the CDR3. The CDR3 protein is CATSARGEASKQFF. CDR3 coding DNA: TGTGCCACCAGTGCGAGGGGCGAAGCCTCAAAGCAGTTCTTC.

V and J are TRBV7-8 and TRBJ2-5; tentative D call: TRBD1 (6 bases). Trimming pared 3 bases from V and 11 bases from J, leaving 13 bases between. CDR1 and CDR2 (germline): SGHVS, FQNEAQ. The CDR3 length is 12 residues. CDR3 bases: TGTGCCAGCAGCTTGATGACAGGTTGGCAGTACTTC. Translation: CASSLMTGWQYF. Drawing the rest from reference TRBV7-8 and TRBJ2-5, the complete variable domain is GAGVSQSPRYKVAKRGQDVALRCDPISGHVSLFWYQQALGQGPEFLTYFQNEAQLDKSGLPSDRFFAERPEGSVSTLKIQRTQQEDSAVYLCASSLMTGWQYFGPGTRLLVL.